This TCR beta chain stems from a study of post-analysis software for immune sequencing data. Study findings and constraints: Normalized Chao1 diversity in multiple sclerosis patients fell significantly below that of controls. Controls showed lower frequencies than patients for roughly five TRBV segments, and TRBV5-6, TRBV5-1 and TRBV20-1 were among these.

A remark on this clonotype: Its target is not known.

The TCR beta cDNA libraries carried unique molecular identifiers. TCRdb independently ran MiXCR on the PCR reads; one entry per CDR3 protein. This sample carries roughly 540,000 distinct CDR3 sequences, 34% of them seen once, and the ten largest clones take approximately 6%. CDR3 length equals 14 residues. Germline CDR1 and CDR2: SGHRS and YFSETQ. The V end lost 4 bases, the J end lost 5 bases, and 13 bases lay between the germline ends. The chain carries TRBV5-1 and TRBJ2-1, with unresolved D. The sequenced sample was blood. The sequence was collected from a girl aged 2-17 years with multiple sclerosis. The DNA of the CDR3 is TGCGCCAGCAGCCCACGGGCAGCCGACAATGAGCAGTTCTTC. Translated: CASSPRAADNEQFF.